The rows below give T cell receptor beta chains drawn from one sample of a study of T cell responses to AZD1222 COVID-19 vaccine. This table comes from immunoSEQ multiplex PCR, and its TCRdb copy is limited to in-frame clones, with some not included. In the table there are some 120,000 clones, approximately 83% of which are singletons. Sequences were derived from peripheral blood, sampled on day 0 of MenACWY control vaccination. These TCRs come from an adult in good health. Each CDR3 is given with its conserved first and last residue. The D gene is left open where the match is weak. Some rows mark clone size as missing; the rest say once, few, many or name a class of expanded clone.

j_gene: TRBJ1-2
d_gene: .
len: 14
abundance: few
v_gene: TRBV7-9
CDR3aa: CASSLGGDSYGYTF
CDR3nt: TGTGCCAGCAGCCTCGGAGGCGACAGCTATGGCTACACCTTC

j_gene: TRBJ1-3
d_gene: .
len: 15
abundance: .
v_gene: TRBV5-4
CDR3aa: CASSSPGGAGNTIYF
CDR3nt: TGTGCCAGCAGCTCGCCGGGGGGGGCTGGAAACACCATATATTTT

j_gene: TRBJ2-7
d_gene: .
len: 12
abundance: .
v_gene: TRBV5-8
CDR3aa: CARKASSYEQYF
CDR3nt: TGTGCCAGGAAGGCGAGCTCCTACGAGCAGTACTTC

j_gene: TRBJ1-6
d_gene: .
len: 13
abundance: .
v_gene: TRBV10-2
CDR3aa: CASTGRRGSPLHF
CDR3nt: TGCGCCAGCACCGGCAGGAGGGGTTCACCCCTCCACTTT

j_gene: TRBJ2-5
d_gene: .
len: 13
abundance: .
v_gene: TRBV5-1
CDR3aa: CASSLSGQETQYF
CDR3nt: TGCGCCAGCAGCCTTAGCGGCCAAGAGACCCAGTACTTC

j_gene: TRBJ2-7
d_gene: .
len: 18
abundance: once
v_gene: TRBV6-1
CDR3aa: CASSEGPGGDLGFYEQYF
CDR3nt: TGTGCCAGCAGTGAAGGGCCTGGGGGCGACTTGGGATTCTACGAGCAGTACTTC

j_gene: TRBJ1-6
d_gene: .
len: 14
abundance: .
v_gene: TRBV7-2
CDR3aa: CASSPGRYNSPLHF
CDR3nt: TGTGCCAGCAGTCCAGGCCGCTATAATTCACCCCTCCACTTT

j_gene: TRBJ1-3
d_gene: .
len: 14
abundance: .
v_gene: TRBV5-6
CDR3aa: CASRPRGAGNTIYF
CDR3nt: TGTGCCAGCAGACCTAGGGGGGCTGGAAACACCATATATTTT

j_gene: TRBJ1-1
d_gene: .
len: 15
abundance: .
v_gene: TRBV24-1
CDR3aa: CATSDFGQGDTEAFF
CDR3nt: TGTGCCACCAGTGATTTTGGTCAGGGAGACACTGAAGCTTTCTTT

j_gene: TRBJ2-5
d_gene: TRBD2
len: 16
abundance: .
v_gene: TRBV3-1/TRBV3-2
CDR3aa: CASSQATSGGAETQYF
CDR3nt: TGTGCCAGCAGCCAAGCCACTAGCGGGGGGGCAGAGACCCAGTACTTC

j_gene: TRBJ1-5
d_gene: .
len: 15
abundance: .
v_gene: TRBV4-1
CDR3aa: CASRPEQGINQPQHF
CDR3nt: TGCGCCAGCAGACCTGAGCAGGGTATCAATCAGCCCCAGCATTTT

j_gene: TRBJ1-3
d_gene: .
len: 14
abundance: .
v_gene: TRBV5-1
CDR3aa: CASSPTETGNTIYF
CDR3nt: TGCGCCAGCAGCCCTACAGAAACTGGAAACACCATATATTTT

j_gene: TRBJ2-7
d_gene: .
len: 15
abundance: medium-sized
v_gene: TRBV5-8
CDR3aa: CASSLERGPRFEQYF
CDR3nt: TGTGCCAGCAGCTTGGAAAGGGGCCCACGGTTCGAGCAGTACTTC

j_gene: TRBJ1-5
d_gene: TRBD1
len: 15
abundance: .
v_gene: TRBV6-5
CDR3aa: CASSTDRGSNQPQHF
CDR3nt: TGTGCCAGCAGCACGGACAGGGGGAGCAATCAGCCCCAGCATTTT

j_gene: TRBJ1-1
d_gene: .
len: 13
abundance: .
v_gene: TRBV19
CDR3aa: CASRSNMNTEAFF
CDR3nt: TGTGCCAGTAGATCAAACATGAACACTGAAGCTTTCTTT

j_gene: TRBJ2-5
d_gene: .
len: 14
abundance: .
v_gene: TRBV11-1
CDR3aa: CASSFDRTQETQYF
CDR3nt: TGTGCCAGCAGCTTCGACAGGACACAAGAGACCCAGTACTTC

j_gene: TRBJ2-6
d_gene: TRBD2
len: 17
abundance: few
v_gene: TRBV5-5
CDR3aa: CASSFKAGETGANVLTF
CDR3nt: TGTGCCAGCAGCTTCAAGGCGGGGGAGACTGGGGCCAACGTCCTGACTTTC

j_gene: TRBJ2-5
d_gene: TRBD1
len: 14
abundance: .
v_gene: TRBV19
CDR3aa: CASSPRQGTETQYF
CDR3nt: TGTGCCAGTAGTCCCCGACAGGGGACAGAGACCCAGTACTTC

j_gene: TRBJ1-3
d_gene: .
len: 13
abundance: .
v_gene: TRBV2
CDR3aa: CASRKEAGNTIYF
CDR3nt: TGTGCCAGCAGGAAGGAGGCTGGAAACACCATATATTTT